This T cell receptor beta chain was recovered during a study of T cells expressing NK-cell markers. Reprocessing the 5' RACE reads, TCRdb reports a single entry for every CDR3 protein and omits DNA. This specimen shows approximately 6,000 distinct CDR3 sequences; the ten leading clones hold roughly 60%. The CDR3 covers 15 residues. Germline V lookup: CDR1 DFQATT, CDR2 SNEGSKA (reference sequence). The receptor was derived from a man aged 18 to 35 in good health. This sequence joins TRBV20-1 and TRBJ1-3; as DNA is missing, the TRBD1 call by TCRdb cannot be tested. Sequenced material: blood T cells: a sorted CD56 or NKG2C T cell subset, CD4+ or CD8+ T cells, or bulk PBMC T cells (not recorded which). Here the CDR3 reads CSASDPGGSGNTIYF.